A selection of T cell receptor beta chains follows, all from one sample in a study of response to subunit inactivated influenza vaccine. TCRdb reanalysed the RT-PCR reads using MiXCR and keeps one entry per CDR3 protein. The sample holds around 540,000 distinct CDR3 sequences; about 11% are singletons and the top ten take roughly a tenth. This specimen was PBMCs from blood, taken on the day of vaccination. The source of these receptors is a man in his fifties who received an inactivated influenza vaccine. The CDR3 runs from the conserved cysteine through the conserved F or W. D genes are given only for firm matches. Not all rows give a size; the values are once, few, many and, for expanded clones, a class.

D | J | size | V | CDR3 | DNA
. | TRBJ2-1 | . | TRBV5-1 | CASSLVPGIGPNNEQFF | TGCGCCAGCAGCTTGGTGCCGGGGATCGGTCCCAACAATGAGCAGTTCTTC
. | TRBJ2-7 | many | TRBV10-3 | CASIPGPPQNYEQYF | TGTGCCAGTATTCCGGGTCCCCCACAAAACTACGAGCAGTACTTC
. | TRBJ2-2 | few | TRBV2 | CASRQGSQATGELFF | TGTGCCAGCAGGCAAGGGAGCCAGGCAACCGGGGAGCTGTTTTTT
. | TRBJ2-2 | . | TRBV7-9 | CASRTMRVDTGELFF | TGTGCCAGCAGGACCATGCGGGTAGACACCGGGGAGCTGTTTTTT
TRBD2 | TRBJ2-1 | . | TRBV20-1 | CSARHPTSGRGNEQFF | TGCAGTGCTAGGCACCCGACTAGCGGGAGAGGCAATGAGCAGTTCTTC
TRBD1 | TRBJ2-7 | few | TRBV20-1 | CSAFSQGVAYEQYF | TGCAGTGCTTTTTCCCAGGGGGTTGCCTACGAGCAGTACTTC
. | TRBJ2-7 | few | TRBV4-1 | CASSQDSSGIGKQYF | TGCGCCAGCAGCCAAGATAGTTCGGGAATTGGAAAGCAGTACTTC
. | TRBJ2-2 | once | TRBV4-2 | CASSPTTGTGTGELFF | TGTGCCAGCAGCCCGACCACCGGGACGGGAACCGGGGAGCTGTTTTTT
. | TRBJ2-2 | . | TRBV2 | CASMTGANTGELFF | TGTGCCAGCATGACGGGGGCCAACACCGGGGAGCTGTTTTTT
. | TRBJ1-2 | . | TRBV5-1 | CASSLGTGEVPYGYTF | TGCGCCAGCAGCTTGGGCACCGGCGAGGTACCATATGGCTACACCTTC
TRBD1 | TRBJ2-7 | . | TRBV28 | CASSYPGDRLVEQYF | TGTGCCAGCAGCTACCCCGGGGACAGGCTGGTCGAGCAGTACTTC
. | TRBJ2-1 | few | TRBV4-3 | CASSQEAVFSEQFF | TGCGCCAGCAGCCAAGAAGCGGTCTTCAGTGAGCAGTTCTTC
TRBD2 | TRBJ2-5 | few | TRBV5-1 | CASSQLGLAGSQETQYF | TGCGCCAGCAGCCAACTGGGACTAGCGGGGTCCCAAGAGACCCAGTACTTC
TRBD2 | TRBJ2-3 | . | TRBV7-3 | CASSLRASGIDTQYF | TGTGCCAGCAGCTTAAGAGCTAGCGGGATTGATACGCAGTATTTT
TRBD2 | TRBJ2-5 | few | TRBV5-1 | CASSFTSGAYQETQYF | TGCGCCAGCAGCTTCACTAGCGGGGCCTACCAAGAGACCCAGTACTTC
. | TRBJ1-1 | many | TRBV29-1 | CSVEDLISSRGDMNTEAFF | TGCAGCGTTGAAGATCTGATATCGAGTAGAGGGGACATGAACACTGAAGCTTTCTTT
. | TRBJ2-5 | . | TRBV5-1 | CASSWGGFQETQYF | TGCGCCAGCAGCTGGGGCGGGTTCCAAGAGACCCAGTACTTC
TRBD2 | TRBJ2-1 | few | TRBV4-3 | CASSQEIPSGSNEQFF | TGCGCCAGCAGCCAAGAGATCCCTAGCGGCTCCAATGAGCAGTTCTTC
TRBD2 | TRBJ2-2 | many | TRBV15 | CATSSPAGGLAGELFF | TGTGCCACCAGCAGCCCAGCGGGGGGCCTAGCCGGGGAGCTGTTTTTT
. | TRBJ2-1 | . | TRBV7-3 | CASSLTLRLGRDEQFF | TGTGCCAGCAGCTTAACGTTAAGACTAGGCCGGGATGAGCAGTTCTTC
. | TRBJ2-7 | few | TRBV6-2/TRBV6-3 | CASSYDEVYEQYF | TGTGCCAGCAGTTACGACGAAGTCTACGAGCAGTACTTC
TRBD1 | TRBJ1-5 | . | TRBV12-3/TRBV12-4 | CASRRQGESQPQHF | TGTGCCAGCAGACGACAGGGGGAAAGTCAGCCCCAGCATTTT
. | TRBJ2-7 | few | TRBV15 | CATSRDRNPEQYF | TGTGCCACCAGCAGAGATCGAAACCCCGAGCAGTACTTC
TRBD2 | TRBJ2-1 | . | TRBV20-1 | CSAQLLRGGDDEQFF | TGCAGTGCTCAGCTCTTGCGGGGGGGCGACGATGAGCAGTTCTTC
. | TRBJ2-1 | many | TRBV29-1 | CSVEVLSHFFDEQFF | TGCAGCGTTGAAGTATTAAGTCATTTTTTCGATGAGCAGTTCTTC
. | TRBJ2-5 | . | TRBV30 | CAWSDAKETQYF | TGTGCCTGGAGTGACGCTAAAGAGACCCAGTACTTC
TRBD1 | TRBJ2-7 | . | TRBV27 | CASSPGTGKYDYEQYF | TGTGCCAGCAGTCCGGGGACAGGGAAATACGATTACGAGCAGTACTTC
. | TRBJ2-3 | few | TRBV24-1 | CAAGGIGTQYF | TGTGCCGCTGGAGGTATAGGTACGCAGTATTTT
. | TRBJ1-1 | few | TRBV9 | CASSVDSTGHLEAFF | TGTGCCAGCAGCGTAGATTCGACAGGACACCTTGAAGCTTTCTTT
. | TRBJ1-5 | . | TRBV24-1 | CATKGWPQHF | TGTGCCACCAAGGGTTGGCCCCAGCATTTT
. | TRBJ2-4 | few | TRBV25-1 | CASSDSGWDPLAKNIQYF | TGTGCCAGCAGTGATTCAGGGTGGGACCCCCTAGCCAAAAACATTCAGTACTTC
TRBD2 | TRBJ2-7 | . | TRBV7-2 | CASSFQLAGGTYEQYF | TGTGCCAGCAGCTTTCAACTAGCGGGAGGAACCTACGAGCAGTACTTC
. | TRBJ2-5 | . | TRBV12-3/TRBV12-4 | CASSRTPRETQYF | TGTGCCAGCAGTCGTACACCTCGGGAGACCCAGTACTTC
TRBD2 | TRBJ2-3 | . | TRBV18 | CASSPSSAGGTDTQYF | TGTGCCAGCTCACCGTCGTCAGCGGGAGGGACAGATACGCAGTATTTT
. | TRBJ2-2 | few | TRBV7-8 | CASSLGLRAGTGELFF | TGTGCCAGCAGCTTGGGGCTAAGGGCGGGCACCGGGGAGCTGTTTTTT
TRBD2 | TRBJ2-7 | . | TRBV18 | CASSPRGSGRGNYEQYF | TGTGCCAGCTCACCACGCGGTAGCGGGAGAGGGAACTACGAGCAGTACTTC
TRBD2 | TRBJ2-1 | few | TRBV4-2 | CASSLGEGLNEQFF | TGTGCCAGCAGCCTGGGGGAGGGCCTCAATGAGCAGTTCTTC